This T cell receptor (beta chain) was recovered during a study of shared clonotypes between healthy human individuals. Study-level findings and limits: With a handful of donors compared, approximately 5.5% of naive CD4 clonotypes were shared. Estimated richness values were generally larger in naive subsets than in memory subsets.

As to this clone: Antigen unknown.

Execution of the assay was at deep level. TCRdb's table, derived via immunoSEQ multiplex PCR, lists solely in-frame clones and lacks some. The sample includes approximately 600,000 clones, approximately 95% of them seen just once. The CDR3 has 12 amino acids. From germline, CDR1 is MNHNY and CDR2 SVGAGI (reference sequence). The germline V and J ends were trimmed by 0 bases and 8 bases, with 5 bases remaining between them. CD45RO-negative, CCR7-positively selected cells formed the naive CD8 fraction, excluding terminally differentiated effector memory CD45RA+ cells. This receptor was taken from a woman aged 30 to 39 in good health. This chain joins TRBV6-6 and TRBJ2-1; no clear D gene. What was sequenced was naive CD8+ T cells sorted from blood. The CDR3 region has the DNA TGTGCCAGCAGTTACTCGGACGATGAGCAGTTCTTC. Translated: CASSYSDDEQFF.